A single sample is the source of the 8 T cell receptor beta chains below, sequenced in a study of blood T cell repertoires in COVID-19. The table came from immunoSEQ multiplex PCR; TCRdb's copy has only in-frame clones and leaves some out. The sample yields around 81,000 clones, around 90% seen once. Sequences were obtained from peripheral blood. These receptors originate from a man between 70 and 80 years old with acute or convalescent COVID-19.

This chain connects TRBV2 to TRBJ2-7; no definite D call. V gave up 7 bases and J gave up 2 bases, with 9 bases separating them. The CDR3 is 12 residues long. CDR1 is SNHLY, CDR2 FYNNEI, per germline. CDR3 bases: TGTGCCAGCACATTCAGTACCTACGAGCAGTACTTC. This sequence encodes CASTFSTYEQYF.

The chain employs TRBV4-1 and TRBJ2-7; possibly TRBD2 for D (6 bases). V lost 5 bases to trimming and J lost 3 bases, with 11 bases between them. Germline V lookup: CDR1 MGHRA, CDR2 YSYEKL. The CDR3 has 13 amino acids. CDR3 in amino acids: CASSRGTVYEQYF. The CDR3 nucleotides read TGCGCCAGCAGCAGAGGGACTGTCTACGAGCAGTACTTC.

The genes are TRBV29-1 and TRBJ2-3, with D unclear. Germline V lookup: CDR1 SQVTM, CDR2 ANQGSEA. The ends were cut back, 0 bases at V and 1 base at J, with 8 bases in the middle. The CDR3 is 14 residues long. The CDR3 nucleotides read TGCAGCGTTGAAGACGTAACACGCACAGATACGCAGTATTTT. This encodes CSVEDVTRTDTQYF.

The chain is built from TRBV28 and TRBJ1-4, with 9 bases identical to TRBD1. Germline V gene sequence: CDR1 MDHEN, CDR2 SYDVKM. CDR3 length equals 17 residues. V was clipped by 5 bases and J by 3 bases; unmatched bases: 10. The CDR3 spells CASSTPRDRASNEKLFF. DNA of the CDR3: TGTGCCAGCAGTACGCCCCGGGACAGGGCATCTAATGAAAAACTGTTTTTT.

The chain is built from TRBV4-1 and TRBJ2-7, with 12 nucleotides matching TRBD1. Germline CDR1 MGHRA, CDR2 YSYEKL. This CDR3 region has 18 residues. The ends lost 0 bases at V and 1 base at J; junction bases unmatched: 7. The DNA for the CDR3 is TGCGCCAGCAGCCAAGATTATGGGACAGGGGGCCTGTCCTACGAGCAGTACTTC. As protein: CASSQDYGTGGLSYEQYF.

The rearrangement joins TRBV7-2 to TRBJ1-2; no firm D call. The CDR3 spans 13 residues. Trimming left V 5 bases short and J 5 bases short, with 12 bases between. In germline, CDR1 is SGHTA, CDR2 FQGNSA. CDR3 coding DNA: TGTGCCAGCAGCCTAGGGAGGTTTTATGGCTACACCTTC. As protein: CASSLGRFYGYTF.

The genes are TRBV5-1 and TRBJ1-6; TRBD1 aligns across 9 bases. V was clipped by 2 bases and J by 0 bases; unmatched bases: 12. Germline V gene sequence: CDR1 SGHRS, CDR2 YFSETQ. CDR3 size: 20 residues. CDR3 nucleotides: TGCGCCAGCAGCTTAACCACAGGGGGCCCGGGGTCCTCCTATAATTCACCCCTCCACTTT. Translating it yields CASSLTTGGPGSSYNSPLHF.

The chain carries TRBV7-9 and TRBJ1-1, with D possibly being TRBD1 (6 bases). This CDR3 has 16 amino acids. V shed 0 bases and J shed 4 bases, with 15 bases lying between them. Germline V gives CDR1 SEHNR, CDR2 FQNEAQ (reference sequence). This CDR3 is CASSLAVGAVGTEAFF. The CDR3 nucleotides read TGTGCCAGCAGCTTAGCGGTGGGGGCGGTAGGCACTGAAGCTTTCTTT.